The rows below give T cell receptor beta chains drawn from one sample of a study of post-analysis software for immune sequencing data. MiXCR, applied by TCRdb to the PCR reads, yields one record per CDR3 protein. The table shows hundreds of thousands of distinct CDR3 sequences, with 36% occurring only once. The sequenced sample was blood. These receptors were obtained from a girl aged 5-17 years with multiple sclerosis. Both conserved end residues are part of each CDR3. A D gene is named only where the DNA matches it firmly. The size entry is marked missing in some rows and otherwise reads once, few, many or a size class.

TRBJ1-5 . TRBV29-1 . CSVGAGGINQPQHF TGCAGCGTTGGAGCCGGGGGAATCAATCAGCCCCAGCATTTT
TRBJ2-4 . TRBV4-2 many CASSQDGHQGGNIQYF TGTGCCAGCAGCCAGGACGGCCATCAGGGGGGGAACATTCAGTACTTC
TRBJ1-1 . TRBV28 . CASSLTFGGNTEAFF TGTGCCAGCAGTTTAACTTTCGGGGGGAACACTGAAGCTTTCTTT
TRBJ2-1 TRBD1 TRBV20-1 many CSADPGTGADNEQFF TGCAGTGCGGACCCCGGGACAGGGGCAGACAATGAGCAGTTCTTC
TRBJ1-1 . TRBV20-1 . CSARTRGAEAFF TGCAGTGCTAGAACCAGGGGCGCTGAAGCTTTCTTT
TRBJ2-3 . TRBV7-2 . CASSFGDLLSTDTQYF TGTGCCAGCAGCTTTGGCGACCTCTTAAGCACAGATACGCAGTATTTT
TRBJ2-1 . TRBV5-6 . CASSLGPSSYNEQFF TGTGCCAGCAGCTTGGGACCCAGCTCCTACAATGAGCAGTTCTTC
TRBJ2-4 TRBD2 TRBV29-1 many CSVLDLAGGGNIQYF TGCAGCGTTTTAGATTTGGCGGGAGGAGGGAACATTCAGTACTTC
TRBJ2-1 . TRBV29-1 . CSVRWGGIREQFF TGCAGCGTTAGATGGGGCGGGATTCGTGAGCAGTTCTTC
TRBJ2-3 TRBD1 TRBV12-3/TRBV12-4 few CASSYRQGARDTQYF TGTGCCAGCAGCTACCGACAGGGGGCGAGGGATACGCAGTATTTT
TRBJ2-7 . TRBV5-1 many CASSLGQSKTYEQYF TGCGCCAGCAGCTTGGGACAGTCAAAAACCTACGAGCAGTACTTC
TRBJ2-3 . TRBV11-2 many CASSFGPTPSPDTQYF TGTGCCAGCAGCTTTGGGCCAACTCCCTCCCCAGATACGCAGTATTTT
TRBJ1-2 . TRBV4-1 many CASSPRQAGGYTF TGCGCCAGCAGCCCCCGACAGGCTGGAGGCTACACCTTC
TRBJ1-2 . TRBV12-3/TRBV12-4 few CASSSADHYGYTF TGTGCCAGCAGTTCGGCAGATCACTATGGCTACACCTTC
TRBJ1-4 . TRBV5-1 . CASSPGTSGEKLFF TGCGCCAGCAGCCCCGGGACTTCAGGGGAAAAACTGTTTTTT
TRBJ2-7 . TRBV12-3/TRBV12-4 . CASSFAVVKSYEQYF TGTGCCAGCAGTTTTGCAGTGGTCAAATCCTACGAGCAGTACTTC
TRBJ1-4 . TRBV5-1 many CASSLGVQATNEKLFF TGCGCCAGCAGCTTAGGGGTCCAGGCAACTAATGAAAAACTGTTTTTT
TRBJ2-3 . TRBV20-1 . CSAQASDTQYF TGCAGTGCCCAGGCGTCAGATACGCAGTATTTT
TRBJ1-6 . TRBV27 . CAARAWPAYNSPLHF TGTGCGGCGAGGGCGTGGCCGGCCTATAATTCACCCCTCCACTTT
TRBJ1-2 . TRBV19 . CASSPGGGNYYGYTF TGTGCCAGTAGTCCAGGAGGCGGGAACTACTATGGCTACACCTTC
TRBJ1-4 . TRBV11-2 many CASSEERVGRLFF TGTGCCAGCAGCGAGGAGCGCGTCGGGAGACTGTTTTTT
TRBJ1-5 . TRBV25-1 . CASSEVEARGNQPQHF TGTGCCAGCAGTGAAGTTGAGGCCCGGGGCAATCAGCCCCAGCATTTT
TRBJ1-1 TRBD1 TRBV4-1 many CASSPRQGARTEAFF TGCGCCAGCAGCCCTCGACAGGGGGCACGCACTGAAGCTTTCTTT
TRBJ1-1 TRBD1 TRBV29-1 many CSVPGGTGLNTEAFF TGCAGCGTCCCTGGGGGGACAGGACTGAACACTGAAGCTTTCTTT
TRBJ2-1 TRBD2 TRBV28 many CATASIGGAGNYNEQFF TGTGCCACCGCAAGCATCGGGGGGGCTGGTAACTACAATGAGCAGTTCTTC
TRBJ2-1 . TRBV20-1 many CSARGRGSVHNEQFF TGCAGTGCACGGGGGCGCGGGTCAGTCCACAATGAGCAGTTCTTC
TRBJ2-3 . TRBV6-6 once CASSTPTTDTQYF TGTGCCAGCTCAACTCCTACGACAGATACGCAGTATTTT
TRBJ1-2 TRBD1 TRBV27 . CASSSLQGARGYTF TGTGCCAGCAGTTCCCTACAGGGGGCGCGCGGCTACACCTTC
TRBJ1-6 . TRBV2 . CASSERDVSLHF TGTGCCAGCAGTGAGAGGGATGTAAGCCTCCACTTT
TRBJ1-5 TRBD1 TRBV29-1 many CSVGEGQLPQHF TGCAGCGTTGGAGAGGGACAGTTGCCCCAGCATTTT
TRBJ2-2 TRBD2 TRBV11-2 . CASSPRTSGLVRGELFF TGTGCCAGCAGCCCTCGGACTAGCGGGCTGGTACGCGGGGAGCTGTTTTTT
TRBJ2-1 . TRBV5-1 medium-sized CASSEGTSSYNEQFF TGCGCCAGCAGCGAGGGCACGAGCTCCTACAATGAGCAGTTCTTC
TRBJ1-2 . TRBV27 . CASSNRAGGYTF TGTGCCAGCAGTAACAGGGCCGGCGGCTACACCTTC